Listed here are 10 T cell receptor beta chains from one sample, sequenced in a study of T cell responses to AZD1222 COVID-19 vaccine. The table came from immunoSEQ multiplex PCR; TCRdb's copy has only in-frame clones and leaves some out. This sample carries tens of thousands of clones, 80% to 90% of them seen once, and the ten largest clones take approximately 6.1%. Material: peripheral blood, obtained 28 days after the second AZD1222 dose. The receptor set was obtained from an adult who received the AZD1222 COVID-19 vaccine.

The chain combines TRBV4-1 with TRBJ1-5, with D uncertain. The germline V gene encodes CDR1 MGHRA and CDR2 YSYEKL. The CDR3 extends over 14 amino acids. Trimming shortened V by 1 base and J by 2 bases, and 6 bases separated the two germline ends. The CDR3 sequence: CASSQALGNQPQHF. The CDR3, as DNA: TGCGCCAGCAGCCAAGCGCTAGGCAATCAGCCCCAGCATTTT.

This chain connects TRBV6-1 to TRBJ2-7; the D gene is possibly TRBD1 (5 bases). This CDR3 is built from 15 residues. The germline V gene has CDR1 MNHNS and CDR2 SASEGT. V was pared by 2 bases and J by 2 bases, with 13 bases between. CDR3 DNA sequence: TGTGCCAGCAGTGAATACGCAGGGCGGACCTACGAGCAGTACTTC. Translation: CASSEYAGRTYEQYF.

The chain joins TRBV9 to TRBJ1-3, with D perhaps TRBD1 (5 bases). V was trimmed by 2 bases and J by 1 base, leaving 10 bases between them. The CDR3 covers 15 residues. The germline CDR1 and CDR2 sequences are SGDLS and YYNGEE. The CDR3 nucleotides are TGTGCCAGCAGCGTGGGGGACCCATCTGGAAACACCATATATTTT. This sequence encodes CASSVGDPSGNTIYF.

The rearrangement links TRBV6-5 to TRBJ1-2; D is possibly TRBD1 (6 bases). Trimming cost V 4 bases and J 8 bases, with 14 bases left between them. The germline V gene has CDR1 MNHEY and CDR2 SVGAGI. The CDR3 contains 13 residues. The CDR3 reads CASSLQGLRGYTF. CDR3 bases: TGTGCCAGCAGTTTACAGGGCCTTCGGGGCTACACCTTC.

The J gene is TRBJ2-3, the V gene TRBV5-1; 13 nucleotides agree with TRBD2. The CDR3 is 16 residues long. Per germline, CDR1 SGHRS and CDR2 YFSETQ. With V trimmed by 5 bases and J by 5 bases, 8 bases remained unmatched. The CDR3 region has the DNA TGCGCCAGCAGGACCCGACTAGCGGGGGGCCGAGATACGCAGTATTTT. Encoded protein: CASRTRLAGGRDTQYF.

The J gene is TRBJ1-5, the V gene TRBV7-9; possible D gene TRBD1, 5 bases. This CDR3 contains 15 residues. Germline CDR1 is SEHNR and CDR2 is FQNEAQ (reference sequence). V dropped 3 bases and J dropped 1 base, with 10 bases sitting between them. CDR3 loop: CASSFESGSNQPQHF. CDR3 coding DNA: TGTGCCAGCAGCTTTGAATCAGGGAGCAATCAGCCCCAGCATTTT.

The V gene is TRBV11-3, the J gene TRBJ2-1; D is unresolved. Germline values: CDR1 SGHNT, CDR2 YENEEA. CDR3 length equals 11 residues. The V gene lost 5 bases and the J gene lost 9 bases, with 8 bases spanning the gap. Here the CDR3 reads CASSGSGEQFF. CDR3 in DNA: TGTGCCAGCAGCGGTAGTGGTGAGCAGTTCTTC.

This rearrangement joins TRBV11-3 to TRBJ2-7, with 8 bases identical to TRBD2. V lost 5 bases and J lost 5; bases outside the gene matches: 8. The length of the CDR3 is 14 residues. CDR1 and CDR2 (germline): SGHNT, YENEEA. DNA of the CDR3: TGTGCCAGCAGCCCCGGGGGGGCTCCCCACGAGCAGTACTTC. Residues: CASSPGGAPHEQYF.

The chain joins TRBV15 to TRBJ1-2; D remains unclear. The CDR3 covers 15 residues. V dropped 2 bases and J dropped 1 base, with 11 bases sitting between them. Per germline, CDR1 LNHNV and CDR2 YYDKDF (reference sequence). The CDR3 here is CATSRSEGINYGYTF. Written as DNA, the CDR3 is TGTGCCACCAGCAGATCCGAAGGAATTAACTATGGCTACACCTTC.

This rearrangement joins TRBV6-5 to TRBJ2-3; tentatively, D is TRBD2 (6 bases). The CDR3 totals 14 residues. Trimming took 7 bases from V and 1 from J, leaving 12 bases between them. Per the germline V gene, CDR1 is MNHEY and CDR2 is SVGAGI. The DNA of the CDR3 is TGTGCCAGCATCGCGGGGACCCGCACAGATACGCAGTATTTT. Protein product: CASIAGTRTDTQYF.